This T cell receptor (beta chain) was documented in a study of T cells in Graves' hyperthyroidism and ophthalmopathy. The CDR3 consists of 16 residues. Trimming shortened V by 3 bases and J by 0 bases, and 14 bases separated the two germline ends. Germline V gene sequence: CDR1 SEHNR, CDR2 FQNEAQ (reference sequence). The source material, RNA transcripts, was used to amplify TCR beta CDR3 regions. TCR CDR3 underwent first-round RT-PCR with the HTBI primer set. MiXCR, run by TCRdb on the multiplex PCR reads, gives a single entry per CDR3 protein. The sample lists over 650,000 distinct CDR3 sequences; 45% were seen once. With regard to this clonotype: Its specificity is not known.

Study results and limitations: A median 6.5 months before onset, the model predicted ophthalmopathy.

This chain connects TRBV7-9 to TRBJ1-1; a weak D match, TRBD1 (5 bases). The TCR originated in an adult man with Graves' disease, either hyperthyroidism or ophthalmopathy (not recorded which). Sequenced input: peripheral blood or thyroid tissue (not recorded which). DNA of the CDR3: TGTGCCAGCAGCTTGGCCGGGGGTTCGGTGAACACTGAAGCTTTCTTT. It translates to CASSLAGGSVNTEAFF.